Listed below are T cell receptor beta chains from one sample, sequenced in a study. Via MiXCR, TCRdb re-called the 5' RACE reads, giving one row per CDR3 protein. This table has about 64,000 distinct CDR3 sequences, approximately 23% appearing once. The specimen sequenced was memory CD4+ T cells sorted from a lymph node. These receptors were obtained from a female donor with breast cancer. The CDR3 runs from the conserved cysteine through the conserved F or W. A D gene is named only where the DNA matches it firmly. Size is stated for part of the rows, as once, few or many counts, or as a class when the clone is expanded.

TGTGCCAGCTCCCGGGACAGCAGCAATCAGCCCCAGCATTTT	CASSRDSSNQPQHF	many	TRBD1	TRBV28	TRBJ1-5
TGTGCCAGCAGCTCGGATGCGCGGGAGAAGCCTAGCACAGATACGCAGTATTTT	CASSSDAREKPSTDTQYF	few	TRBD2	TRBV7-8	TRBJ2-3
TGTGCCACCAGCAGAGAAGGGGGCTTGGAGACCCAGTACTTC	CATSREGGLETQYF	few	TRBD1	TRBV15	TRBJ2-5
TGCGCCAGCAGCTTGCAAAGGGACACCAACTATGGCTACACCTTC	CASSLQRDTNYGYTF	.	.	TRBV5-1	TRBJ1-2
TGTGCCAGCAGTCTGAGAGGGCTAGCTTTCTTT	CASSLRGLAFF	.	.	TRBV28	TRBJ1-1
TGCGCCAGCGGGACAGGGGGCTCCTACGAGCAGTACTTC	CASGTGGSYEQYF	many	TRBD1	TRBV5-1	TRBJ2-7
TGTGCCAGCAGCTTAAGGGGATCGGCGAACACCGGGGAGCTGTTTTTT	CASSLRGSANTGELFF	.	.	TRBV7-9	TRBJ2-2
TGCGCCAGCAGCCCACAGGGGATGGACACTGAAGCTTTCTTT	CASSPQGMDTEAFF	few	TRBD1	TRBV5-1	TRBJ1-1
TGCGCCAGCAGCTGGGGCGCTACGGGGAACACTGAAGCTTTCTTT	CASSWGATGNTEAFF	few	.	TRBV5-1	TRBJ1-1
TGTGCCTGGAGTGCCCTACAGGGATCCTCTGGGGCCAACGTCCTGACTTTC	CAWSALQGSSGANVLTF	.	.	TRBV30	TRBJ2-6
TGTGCCAGCAGCTTAAACAGCGGGGGGGCCCACGAGCAGTACTTC	CASSLNSGGAHEQYF	few	TRBD2	TRBV7-8	TRBJ2-7
TGTGCCAGCAGCTTACGCCAGGCGAATGAAAAACTGTTTTTT	CASSLRQANEKLFF	.	.	TRBV7-9	TRBJ1-4
TGTGCCACCAGCAGAGGCAGCAATCAGCCCCAGCATTTT	CATSRGSNQPQHF	few	.	TRBV15	TRBJ1-5
TGCAGCGTTGATACCAGCTACGAGCAGTGCTTC	CSVDTSYEQCF	few	.	TRBV29-1	TRBJ2-7